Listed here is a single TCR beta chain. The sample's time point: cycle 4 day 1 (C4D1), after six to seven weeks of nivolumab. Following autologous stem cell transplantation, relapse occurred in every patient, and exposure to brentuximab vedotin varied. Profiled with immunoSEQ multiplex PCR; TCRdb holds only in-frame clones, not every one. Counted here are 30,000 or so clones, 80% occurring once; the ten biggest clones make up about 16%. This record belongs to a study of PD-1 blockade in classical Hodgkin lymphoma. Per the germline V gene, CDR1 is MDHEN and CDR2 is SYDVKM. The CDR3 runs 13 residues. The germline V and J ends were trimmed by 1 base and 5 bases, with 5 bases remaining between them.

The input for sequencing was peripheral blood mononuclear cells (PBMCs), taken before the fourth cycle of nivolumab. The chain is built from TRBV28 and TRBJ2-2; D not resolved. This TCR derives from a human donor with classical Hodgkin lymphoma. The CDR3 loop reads CASSLLYTGELFF. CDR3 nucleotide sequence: TGTGCCAGCAGTTTATTATATACCGGGGAGCTGTTTTTT.